Here is one TCR beta chain with its context. These data are taken from a study of long-term antiretroviral therapy in people with HIV. Run at survey level, the immunoSEQ assay was version v3.0. Profiling relied on immunoSEQ multiplex PCR, and the TCRdb table lists in-frame clones only, not all of them. The data show some 20,000 clones, just over 90% seen once. Trimming stripped 0 bases from V and 4 bases from J, with 18 bases between. The germline gives CDR1 LGHNA, CDR2 YSLEER. The CDR3 totals 17 residues. This chain joins TRBV4-3 and TRBJ1-1, with no clear D. Sample: unsorted PBMCs, taken about 4.6 years before starting antiretroviral therapy. This TCR derives from a woman in her twenties or thirties with HIV. This CDR3 is CASSQEGTVWVGTEAFF. CDR3 nucleotide sequence: TGCGCCAGCAGCCAAGAGGGCACGGTGTGGGTCGGCACTGAAGCTTTCTTT.